A single T cell receptor beta chain is shown here with its context. The data derive from a study of blood T cell repertoires in COVID-19. Clones were read by immunoSEQ multiplex PCR, and TCRdb kept only the in-frame ones, dropping some. The sample carries roughly 220,000 clones, about 79% recorded once. The CDR3 covers 14 residues. The V gene end was trimmed by 8 bases and the J gene end by 8 bases; junction bases not matched to a gene: 12. From germline, CDR1 is SGHTA and CDR2 FQGNSA. The chain is built from TRBV7-2 and TRBJ2-4; 7 nucleotides line up with TRBD2. This receptor was taken from a woman in her thirties or forties who had recovered from COVID-19. Sequences were obtained from peripheral blood. As DNA, the CDR3 is TGTGCCAGCGGACGCGGGGGAAACCTTGACATTCAGTACTTC. Translation: CASGRGGNLDIQYF.